A single sample is the source of the 30 T cell receptor beta chains below, sequenced in a study of CD8 T cells in ankylosing spondylitis. Study-wide points: One TCR beta motif, made up of several highly homologous variants, appeared characteristic of ankylosing spondylitis blood.

A single record per CDR3 protein comes from TCRdb applying MiXCR to the 5' RACE reads. The sample records hundreds of thousands of distinct CDR3 sequences, 12% being singletons. Their antigens are not known. What was sequenced was blood, either unsorted or a sorted T cell fraction (not recorded which). The source is a male donor with ankylosing spondylitis.

The table lists this clonotype with many counts. The chain joins TRBV20-1 to TRBJ1-2, with TRBD1 as a possible D gene (5 bases). The V gene's germline CDR1 is DFQATT and CDR2 SNEGSKA (reference sequence). V was clipped by 1 base and J by 3 bases, with 12 bases between them. The CDR3 runs 14 residues. The CDR3 coding sequence is TGCAGTGCTAGAGTATGGGGAGGGGACTATGGCTACACCTTC. Its protein product is CSARVWGGDYGYTF.

This clonotype was detected ten times or more. This chain links TRBV7-2 with TRBJ2-5, with TRBD2 as a possible D gene (6 bases). This CDR3 has 14 residues. In germline, CDR1 is SGHTA, CDR2 FQGNSA. Trimming stripped 1 base from V and 1 base from J, with 7 bases between. The CDR3 bases are TGTGCCAGCAGCTTAGGCGGGGCCCAAGAGACCCAGTACTTC. This encodes CASSLGGAQETQYF. Based on the CDR3 plus reference TRBV7-2 and TRBJ2-5, the full variable domain is GAGVSQSPSNKVTEKGKDVELRCDPISGHTALYWYRQSLGQGLEFLIYFQGNSAPDKSGLPSDRFSAERTGGSVSTLTIQRTQQEDSAVYLCASSLGGAQETQYFGPGTRLLVL.

This clonotype was recorded at least ten times. The chain uses TRBV12-3 or TRBV12-4 and TRBJ1-1; D unclear. The V gene lost 3 bases and the J gene lost 2 bases, with 19 bases spanning the gap. This CDR3 comprises 17 residues. This CDR3 is CASSLKGGGLANTEAFF. The CDR3 DNA is TGTGCCAGCAGTTTGAAAGGTGGCGGCCTCGCTAACACTGAAGCTTTCTTT.

This clonotype was seen more than once but under ten times. The chain employs TRBV20-1 and TRBJ2-3; no clear D. There are 13 residues in the CDR3. The ends were cut back, 3 bases at V and 0 bases at J, with 7 bases in the middle. Germline loops: CDR1 DFQATT, CDR2 SNEGSKA (reference sequence). The CDR3 DNA follows: TGCAGTGCTAGGCCTGATAGCACAGATACGCAGTATTTT. Translated, it gives CSARPDSTDTQYF.

This chain joins TRBV7-9 and TRBJ2-5, with 12 positions matching TRBD2. Germline-derived CDR1 and CDR2 are SEHNR and FQNEAQ (reference sequence). J was trimmed by 5 bases and V by 1 base; bases with no gene match: 8. This CDR3 is 17 amino acids long. The CDR3 protein is CASSLGLTSGSDETQYF. The CDR3 nucleotides are TGTGCCAGCAGCTTAGGTTTGACTAGCGGGAGCGACGAGACCCAGTACTTC.

Only a few counts were recorded for this clonotype. The rearrangement uses TRBV5-6 and TRBJ2-1, with unresolved D. Trimming took off 7 bases at V and 0 bases at J, with 14 bases between the two ends. Germline CDR1 and CDR2: SGHDT and YYEEEE. There are 15 residues in the CDR3. As DNA, the CDR3 is TGTGCCAGCTCCCCGGATCGCTACTCCTACAATGAGCAGTTCTTC. Its translation: CASSPDRYSYNEQFF.

In this sample, this clonotype turned up a few times. The chain uses TRBV20-1 and TRBJ2-1; 11 bases are shared with TRBD2. With V trimmed by 1 base and J by 2 bases, 4 bases remained unmatched. This CDR3 has 16 amino acids. Germline V gene lookup returns CDR1 DFQATT and CDR2 SNEGSKA (reference sequence). The DNA of the CDR3 is TGCAGTGCTAGAGTAGCGGGAGGGAAGACCTACAATGAGCAGTTCTTC. Translation gives CSARVAGGKTYNEQFF.

This clonotype was picked up a small number of times. The chain combines TRBV20-1 with TRBJ1-2; a possible D gene is TRBD1 (5 bases). The CDR3 has 13 amino acids. V was trimmed by 1 base and J by 4 bases, leaving 10 bases between them. Per germline, CDR1 DFQATT and CDR2 SNEGSKA (reference sequence). This CDR3 is CSARGPRGYGYTF. CDR3 nucleotides: TGCAGTGCTAGAGGTCCTAGGGGCTATGGCTACACCTTC.

This clonotype has only a few counts. CDR3 amino acids: CASSEYGGVSYNEQFF. CDR3 in DNA: TGTGCCAGCAGTGAATACGGGGGAGTCTCCTACAATGAGCAGTTCTTC. This chain uses TRBV25-1 with TRBJ2-1, with a tentative D call TRBD2 (6 bases). Germline V gene sequence: CDR1 MGHDK, CDR2 SYGVNS. Deletions cut 0 bases from V and 0 bases from J, with 9 bases between. CDR3 length: 16 amino acids. Using reference TRBV25-1 and TRBJ2-1 for the parts outside the CDR3, the full variable domain is EADIYQTPRYLVIGTGKKITLECSQTMGHDKMYWYQQDPGMELHLIHYSYGVNSTEKGDLSSESTVSRIRTEHFPLTLESARPSHTSQYLCASSEYGGVSYNEQFFGPGTRLTVL.

This clonotype was counted a few times. V usage is TRBV6-1 and J usage is TRBJ1-1, with 11 bases lining up with TRBD1. Germline assignment: CDR1 MNHNS and CDR2 SASEGT. CDR3 length: 18 residues. After removal of 6 bases from V and 3 bases from J, the junction contained 15 bases not matched to a gene. The DNA for the CDR3 is TGTGCCAGCAGCGGGACAGGGGGACGTGGGGGCGGAGACACTGAAGCTTTCTTT. It translates to CASSGTGGRGGGDTEAFF.

V and J are TRBV5-5 and TRBJ2-1; 8 positions agree with TRBD2. The V and J ends lost 2 bases and 6 bases, in that order; junction bases with no gene match: 7. This CDR3 spans 15 amino acids. Per germline, CDR1 SGHKS and CDR2 YYEKEE (reference sequence). The CDR3 loop reads CASSLGSGNFNEQFF. The CDR3 region has the DNA TGTGCCAGCAGCTTAGGTAGCGGGAATTTCAATGAGCAGTTCTTC.

The CDR3 here is CASSLLWGTQYF. The CDR3 DNA sequence: TGTGCCAGCAGCTTATTGTGGGGAACGCAGTATTTT. This chain links TRBV7-9 with TRBJ2-3; D not resolved. V lost 2 bases and J lost 9, with 9 bases in between. Germline assignment: CDR1 SEHNR and CDR2 FQNEAQ (reference sequence). The CDR3 length is 12 residues.

The chain joins TRBV20-1 to TRBJ2-2, with D perhaps matching TRBD1 (6 bases). Trimming stripped 6 bases from V and 0 bases from J, with 14 bases between. The CDR3 extends over 15 amino acids. From germline, CDR1 is DFQATT and CDR2 SNEGSKA (reference sequence). DNA for the CDR3: TGCAGTGCCGTTGACAGGACCACGAACACCGGGGAGCTGTTTTTT. This codes for CSAVDRTTNTGELFF.

J is TRBJ1-2 and V is TRBV2; D uncertain. Germline CDR1 reads SNHLY; CDR2 reads FYNNEI. This CDR3 is 13 amino acids long. Deletions cut 6 bases from V and 5 bases from J, with 13 bases between. CDR3 amino acids: CASSGDGRYGYTF. In DNA form, the CDR3 reads TGTGCCAGCAGCGGTGACGGACGGTATGGCTACACCTTC.

This clonotype was detected ten times or more. The rearrangement uses TRBV5-1 and TRBJ2-1, with 9 nucleotides matching TRBD2. V shed 4 bases, J shed 2 bases, and the junction held 4 bases outside the gene matches. The germline CDR1 and CDR2 sequences are SGHRS and YFSETQ. This CDR3 has 15 amino acids. CDR3 DNA sequence: TGCGCCAGCAGCCCGACTAGCGGACCCTACAATGAGCAGTTCTTC. The encoded protein is CASSPTSGPYNEQFF. Drawing the rest from reference TRBV5-1 and TRBJ2-1, the complete variable domain is KAGVTQTPRYLIKTRGQQVTLSCSPISGHRSVSWYQQTPGQGLQFLFEYFSETQRNKGNFPGRFSGRQFSNSRSEMNVSTLELGDSALYLCASSPTSGPYNEQFFGPGTRLTVL.

This clonotype was seen a handful of times. The rearrangement uses TRBV10-2 and TRBJ2-6; D is unclear. The CDR3 has 15 amino acids. The V and J ends lost 3 bases and 1 base respectively, with 7 bases between them. Germline V gene data show CDR1 as WSHSY and CDR2 as SAAADI. CDR3 region: CASSDPGSGANVLTF. CDR3 nucleotides: TGCGCCAGCAGTGATCCCGGATCTGGGGCCAACGTCCTGACTTTC.

The chain's CDR3 is CSAPSGGAGTQYF. CDR3 DNA: TGCAGTGCCCCGAGCGGGGGGGCTGGTACGCAGTATTTT. J is TRBJ2-3 and V is TRBV20-1; TRBD2 aligns across 10 bases. The germline V gene encodes CDR1 DFQATT and CDR2 SNEGSKA (reference sequence). There are 13 residues in the CDR3. Trimming removed 6 bases from V and 8 bases from J; junction bases left unmatched: 8.

The chain uses TRBV20-1 and TRBJ2-1, with D unclear. V gave up 5 bases and J gave up 10 bases, with 12 bases separating them. The CDR3 is made up of 11 amino acids. CDR1 and CDR2 (germline): DFQATT, SNEGSKA (reference sequence). CDR3 DNA sequence: TGCAGTGCTGTCCATCGGTACGAGCAGTTCTTC. This gives the protein CSAVHRYEQFF.

This clonotype was counted a few times. The J gene is TRBJ2-5, the V gene TRBV6-2 or TRBV6-3, with D maybe TRBD2 (6 bases). V was clipped by 8 bases and J by 5 bases, with 12 bases between them. CDR1 and CDR2 from the germline V gene are MNHEY and SVGEGT. CDR3 length: 12 amino acids. The CDR3 loop reads CASSKEGETQYF. The CDR3 region has the DNA TGTGCCAGCTCTAAGGAGGGGGAGACCCAGTACTTC.

The genes are TRBV6-1 and TRBJ1-1; D is ambiguous. This CDR3 has 14 residues. CDR1 MNHNS and CDR2 SASEGT come from the germline V gene. V was cut by 6 bases and J by 4 bases, with 15 bases left in between. The CDR3 DNA is TGTGCCAGCAGAAGACCGGGTTCGGTCACTGAAGCTTTCTTT. Its protein product is CASRRPGSVTEAFF.

The V gene is TRBV20-1, the J gene TRBJ1-3; no definite D call. V was trimmed by 0 bases and J by 0 bases, leaving 15 bases between them. Germline values: CDR1 DFQATT, CDR2 SNEGSKA (reference sequence). The CDR3 covers 17 residues. The CDR3 here is CSARDDPAWSSGNTIYF. CDR3 DNA sequence: TGCAGTGCTAGAGATGACCCCGCGTGGAGCTCTGGAAACACCATATATTTT.

This clonotype has more than one count but fewer than ten. The V call is TRBV5-1, the J call TRBJ1-5; D might be TRBD1 (5 bases). Germline CDR1 and CDR2: SGHRS and YFSETQ. The CDR3 has 15 amino acids. Trimming shortened V by 0 bases and J by 5 bases, and 12 bases separated the two germline ends. The CDR3, as DNA: TGCGCCAGCAGCTTGGAGCCCGGGGGGGATCAGCCCCAGCATTTT. It yields the protein CASSLEPGGDQPQHF.

The CDR3 loop reads CASSGLLAYPWGEQFF. The DNA for the CDR3 is TGTGCCAGCAGTGGACTACTAGCGTATCCCTGGGGTGAGCAGTTCTTC. The chain is built from TRBV2 and TRBJ2-1, with 7 bases identical to TRBD2. There are 16 residues in the CDR3. The germline V gene has CDR1 SNHLY and CDR2 FYNNEI. V gave up 4 bases and J gave up 9 bases; unmatched junction bases: 15. Supplemented by reference TRBV2 and TRBJ2-1, the full variable domain reads EPEVTQTPSHQVTQMGQEVILRCVPISNHLYFYWYRQILGQKVEFLVSFYNNEISEKSEIFDDQFSVERPDGSNFTLKIRSTKLEDSAMYFCASSGLLAYPWGEQFFGPGTRLTVL.

The chain carries TRBV7-8 and TRBJ2-7; D is possibly TRBD1 or TRBD2 (5 bases each). Deletions cut 6 bases from V and 1 base from J, with 16 bases between. This CDR3 comprises 15 residues. Germline lookup yields CDR1 SGHVS and CDR2 FQNEAQ. The DNA for the CDR3 is TGTGCCAGCAGGAAACTTCCGGGACCATCCTACGAGCAGTACTTC. Translating it yields CASRKLPGPSYEQYF.

The V call is TRBV30, the J call TRBJ1-1; D is uncertain. Germline loops: CDR1 GTSNPN, CDR2 SVGIG (reference sequence). Trimming took 3 bases from V and 3 from J, leaving 11 bases between them. The CDR3 is 13 residues long. DNA of the CDR3: TGTGCCTGGAGAGACGATTTTGACACTGAAGCTTTCTTT. As protein: CAWRDDFDTEAFF.

V is TRBV29-1 and J is TRBJ2-7, with a tentative D call TRBD2 (5 bases). There are 13 residues in the CDR3. The V gene lost 5 bases and the J gene lost 2 bases, with 13 bases spanning the gap. The germline gives CDR1 SQVTM, CDR2 ANQGSEA. This CDR3 reads CSVRGIMAYEQYF. The CDR3 DNA is TGCAGCGTTAGAGGGATTATGGCCTACGAGCAGTACTTC.

With respect to this clonotype: No conserved phenylalanine or tryptophan is present at the end of the CDR3, so a read error is the likely explanation. Because the CDR3's place on the DNA is in doubt, the DNA is left out and the CDR3 is given as listed by TCRdb. This chain joins TRBV7-8 and TRBJ2-1; TRBD2 reflects the table's D call only, with no check against the DNA. Inclusive of both ends, the CDR3 amounts to 11 amino acids. CDR1 and CDR2 from the germline V gene are SGHVS and FQNEAQ. This CDR3 reads CASSSRQFTSL.

This clonotype was observed a few times. The rearrangement uses TRBV7-3 and TRBJ2-3, with a possible D match to TRBD2 (7 bases). In germline, CDR1 is SGHTA, CDR2 FQGTGA. Trimming removed 2 bases from V and 4 bases from J, with 10 bases in between. The CDR3 sequence is 14 residues long. The CDR3 coding sequence is TGTGCCAGCAGCTTAGTGGGGGGGCCAGATACGCAGTATTTT. As protein: CASSLVGGPDTQYF.

This clonotype occurred many times. The chain links TRBV12-3 or TRBV12-4 to TRBJ2-7, with a tentative D call TRBD2 (5 bases). The CDR3 contains 10 residues. CDR3 protein: CASSSSRGSV. CDR3 sequence (DNA): TGTGCCAGCAGTTCGAGCCGGGGAAGTGTC.

This rearrangement joins TRBV28 to TRBJ2-5; TRBD2 might be the D (6 bases). CDR1 and CDR2 from the germline V gene are MDHEN and SYDVKM. The V end lost 6 bases, the J end lost 1 base, and 18 bases lay between the germline ends. The CDR3 is made up of 16 amino acids. The CDR3 is CASSDHPGGTQETQYF. The DNA of the CDR3 is TGTGCCAGCAGCGATCATCCGGGCGGGACCCAAGAGACCCAGTACTTC.